Described below is a single T cell receptor (beta chain) sequence and its context. Its antigen is unidentified. This entry is derived from a study of cytomegalovirus exposure and HLA in healthy donors. Study as a whole: Among a few hundred genotyped donors, roughly 81% fell in the Caucasian-associated ancestry cluster.

The PCR contained 60 Vbeta and 13 Jbeta primers. TCRdb's table, derived via immunoSEQ multiplex PCR, lists solely in-frame clones and lacks some. The table includes 150,000 or so clones, approximately 83% detected once. Study results and limitations: In a later analysis, most CMV-associated TCR beta chains appeared HLA-restricted.

Sequenced input: PBMCs. The receptor was derived from a male donor in good health and CMV-seronegative.

The CDR3 loop reads CASSGDRVYEQYF. Written as DNA, the CDR3 is TGTGCCAGCAGTGGGGACAGGGTCTACGAGCAGTACTTC. The J gene is TRBJ2-7, the V gene TRBV6-6; 9 bases are shared with TRBD1. V shed 5 bases, J shed 3 bases, and the junction held 2 bases outside the gene matches. This CDR3 has 13 residues. Germline V gives CDR1 MNHNY, CDR2 SVGAGI (reference sequence).